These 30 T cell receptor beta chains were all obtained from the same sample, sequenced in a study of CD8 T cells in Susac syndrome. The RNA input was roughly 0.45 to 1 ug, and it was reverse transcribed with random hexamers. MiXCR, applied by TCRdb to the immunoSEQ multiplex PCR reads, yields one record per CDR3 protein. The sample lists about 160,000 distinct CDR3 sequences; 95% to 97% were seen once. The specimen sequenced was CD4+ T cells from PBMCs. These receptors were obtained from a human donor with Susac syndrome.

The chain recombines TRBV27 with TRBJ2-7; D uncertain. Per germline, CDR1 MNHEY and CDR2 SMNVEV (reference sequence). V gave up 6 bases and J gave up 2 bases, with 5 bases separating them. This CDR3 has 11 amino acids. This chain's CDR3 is CASRDTYEQYF. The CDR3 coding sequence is TGTGCCAGCAGGGATACCTACGAGCAGTACTTC.

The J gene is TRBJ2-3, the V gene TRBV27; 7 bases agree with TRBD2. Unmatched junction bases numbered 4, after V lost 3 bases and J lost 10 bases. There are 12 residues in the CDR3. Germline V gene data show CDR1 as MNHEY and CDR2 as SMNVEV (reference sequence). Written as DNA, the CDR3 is TGTGCCAGCAGTTTTCCGGGAGGACCGCAGTATTTT. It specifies CASSFPGGPQYF.

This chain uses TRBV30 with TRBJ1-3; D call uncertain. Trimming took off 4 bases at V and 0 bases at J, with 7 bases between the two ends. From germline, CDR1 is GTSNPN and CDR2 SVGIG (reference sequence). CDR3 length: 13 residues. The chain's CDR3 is CAWTFISGNTIYF. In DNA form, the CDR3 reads TGTGCCTGGACCTTTATCTCTGGAAACACCATATATTTT. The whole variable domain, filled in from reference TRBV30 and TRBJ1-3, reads SQTIHQWPATLVQPVGSPLSLECTVEGTSNPNLYWYRQAAGRGLQLLFYSVGIGQISSEVPQNLSASRPQDRQFILSSKKLLLSDSGFYLCAWTFISGNTIYFGEGSWLTVV.

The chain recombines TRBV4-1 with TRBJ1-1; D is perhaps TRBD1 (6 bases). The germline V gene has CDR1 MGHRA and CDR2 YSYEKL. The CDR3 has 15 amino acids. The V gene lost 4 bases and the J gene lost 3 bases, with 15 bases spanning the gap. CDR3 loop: CASSRQAGGYTEAFF. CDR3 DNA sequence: TGCGCCAGCAGCCGCCAAGCGGGGGGCTACACTGAAGCTTTCTTT.

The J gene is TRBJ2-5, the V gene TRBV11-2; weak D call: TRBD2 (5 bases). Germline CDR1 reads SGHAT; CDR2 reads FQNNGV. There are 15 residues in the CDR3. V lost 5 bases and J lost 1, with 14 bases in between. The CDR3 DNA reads TGTGCCAGCAGCGACGGCCGAGGGCCCCAAGAGACCCAGTACTTC. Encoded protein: CASSDGRGPQETQYF.

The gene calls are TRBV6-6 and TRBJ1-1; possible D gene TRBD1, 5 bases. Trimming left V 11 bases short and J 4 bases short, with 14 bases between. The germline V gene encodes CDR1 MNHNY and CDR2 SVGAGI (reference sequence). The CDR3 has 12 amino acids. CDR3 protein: CAGARAGTEAFF. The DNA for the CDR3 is TGTGCCGGGGCCCGGGCCGGCACTGAAGCTTTCTTT.

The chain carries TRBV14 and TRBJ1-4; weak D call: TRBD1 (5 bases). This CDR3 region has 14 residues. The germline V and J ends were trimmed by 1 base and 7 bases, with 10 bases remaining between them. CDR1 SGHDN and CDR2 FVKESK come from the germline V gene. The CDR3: CASSQGGGSEKLFF. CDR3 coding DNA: TGTGCCAGCAGCCAAGGCGGGGGGAGTGAAAAACTGTTTTTT.

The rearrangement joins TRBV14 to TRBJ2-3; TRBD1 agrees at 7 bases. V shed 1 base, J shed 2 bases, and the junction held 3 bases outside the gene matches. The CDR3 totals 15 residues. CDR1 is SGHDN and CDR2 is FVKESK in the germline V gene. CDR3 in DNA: TGTGCCAGCAGCCAAGCGACAGGGCACACAGATACGCAGTATTTT. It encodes CASSQATGHTDTQYF. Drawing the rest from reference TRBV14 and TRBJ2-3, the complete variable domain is EAGVTQFPSHSVIEKGQTVTLRCDPISGHDNLYWYRRVMGKEIKFLLHFVKESKQDESGMPNNRFLAERTGGTYSTLKVQPAELEDSGVYFCASSQATGHTDTQYFGPGTRLTVL.

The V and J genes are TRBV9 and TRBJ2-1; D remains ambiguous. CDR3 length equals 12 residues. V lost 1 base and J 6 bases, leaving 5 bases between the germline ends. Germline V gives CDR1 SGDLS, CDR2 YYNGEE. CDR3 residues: CASSVFSNEQFF. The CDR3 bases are TGTGCCAGCAGCGTATTTTCCAATGAGCAGTTCTTC.

The CDR3 reads CASSSPTGANYGYTF. In nucleotides, the CDR3 is TGTGCCAGCAGTTCCCCGACAGGGGCTAACTATGGCTACACCTTC. J is TRBJ1-2 and V is TRBV25-1, with 8 positions matching TRBD1. V shed 5 bases and J 0 bases; nucleotides not matched to a gene: 5. Germline lookup yields CDR1 MGHDK and CDR2 SYGVNS. The CDR3 length is 15 residues.

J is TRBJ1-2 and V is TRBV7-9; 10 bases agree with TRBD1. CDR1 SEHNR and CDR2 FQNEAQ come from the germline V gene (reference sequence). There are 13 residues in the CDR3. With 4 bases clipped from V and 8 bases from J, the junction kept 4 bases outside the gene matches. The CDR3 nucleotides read TGTGCCAGCAGCTCGGACAGGGGGTGGGGCTACACCTTC. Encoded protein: CASSSDRGWGYTF.

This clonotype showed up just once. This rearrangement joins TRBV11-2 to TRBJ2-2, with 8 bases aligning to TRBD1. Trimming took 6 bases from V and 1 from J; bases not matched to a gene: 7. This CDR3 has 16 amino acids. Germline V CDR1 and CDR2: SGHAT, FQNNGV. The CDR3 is CASRIGQGRNTGELFF. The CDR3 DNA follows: TGTGCCAGCAGGATAGGACAGGGAAGGAACACCGGGGAGCTGTTTTTT.

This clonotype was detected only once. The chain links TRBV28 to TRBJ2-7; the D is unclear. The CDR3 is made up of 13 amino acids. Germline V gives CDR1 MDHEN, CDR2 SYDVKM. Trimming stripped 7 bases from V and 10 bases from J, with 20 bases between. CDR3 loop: CASIRGSVDKQYF. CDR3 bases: TGTGCCAGCATCCGAGGCTCGGTAGACAAACAGTACTTC.

The CDR3 sequence is CASSFRRAHGYTF. The DNA for the CDR3 is TGTGCCAGCAGTTTTCGCAGGGCACATGGCTACACCTTC. The V gene is TRBV28, the J gene TRBJ1-2, with D possibly matching TRBD1 (5 bases). Per the germline V gene, CDR1 is MDHEN and CDR2 is SYDVKM. This CDR3 region has 13 residues. Trimming removed 3 bases at V and 6 bases at J, with 11 bases between.

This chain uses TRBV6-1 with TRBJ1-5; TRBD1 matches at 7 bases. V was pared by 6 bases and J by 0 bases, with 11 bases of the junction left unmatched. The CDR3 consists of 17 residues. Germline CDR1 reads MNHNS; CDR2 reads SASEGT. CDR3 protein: CASSHNTRTGSNQPQHF. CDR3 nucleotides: TGTGCCAGCAGCCATAACACTCGGACAGGTAGCAATCAGCCCCAGCATTTT.

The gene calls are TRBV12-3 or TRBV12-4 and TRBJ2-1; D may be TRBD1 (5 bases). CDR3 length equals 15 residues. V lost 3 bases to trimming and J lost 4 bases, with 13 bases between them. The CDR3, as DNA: TGTGCCAGCAGTTTGGGGCGGAGAGATTACAATGAGCAGTTCTTC. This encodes CASSLGRRDYNEQFF.

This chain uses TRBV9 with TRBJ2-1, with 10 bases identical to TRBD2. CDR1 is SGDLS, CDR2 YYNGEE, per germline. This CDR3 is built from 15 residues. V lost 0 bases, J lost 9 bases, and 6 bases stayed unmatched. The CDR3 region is CASSVVASGSSEQFF. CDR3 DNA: TGTGCCAGCAGCGTAGTGGCTAGCGGGAGTTCTGAGCAGTTCTTC.

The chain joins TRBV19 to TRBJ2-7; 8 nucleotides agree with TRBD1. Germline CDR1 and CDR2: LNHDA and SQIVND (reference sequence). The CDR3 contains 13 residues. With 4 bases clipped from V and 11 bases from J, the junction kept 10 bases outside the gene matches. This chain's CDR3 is CASSTPDRAGEYF. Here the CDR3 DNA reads TGTGCCAGTAGTACTCCGGACAGGGCTGGGGAGTACTTC.

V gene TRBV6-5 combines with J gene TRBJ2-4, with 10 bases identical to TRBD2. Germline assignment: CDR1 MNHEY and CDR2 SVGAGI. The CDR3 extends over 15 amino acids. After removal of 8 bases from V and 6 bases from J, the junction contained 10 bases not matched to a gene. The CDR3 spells CASGQREGQGNIQYF. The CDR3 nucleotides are TGTGCCAGCGGGCAGCGGGAGGGCCAGGGAAACATTCAGTACTTC.

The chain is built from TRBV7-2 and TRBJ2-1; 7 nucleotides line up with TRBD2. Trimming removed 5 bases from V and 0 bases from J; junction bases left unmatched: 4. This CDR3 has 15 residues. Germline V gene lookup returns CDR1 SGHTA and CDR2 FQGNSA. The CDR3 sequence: CASSPLAVSYNEQFF. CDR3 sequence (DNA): TGTGCCAGCAGCCCTCTAGCGGTCTCCTACAATGAGCAGTTCTTC.

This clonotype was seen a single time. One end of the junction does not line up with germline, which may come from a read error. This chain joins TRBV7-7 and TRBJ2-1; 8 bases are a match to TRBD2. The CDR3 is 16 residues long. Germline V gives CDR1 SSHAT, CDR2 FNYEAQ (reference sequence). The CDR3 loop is CASSAGAGGASGEQFF. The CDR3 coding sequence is TGTGCTAGCAGCGCAGGGGCGGGGGGCGCGTCCGGTGAGCAGTTCTTC.

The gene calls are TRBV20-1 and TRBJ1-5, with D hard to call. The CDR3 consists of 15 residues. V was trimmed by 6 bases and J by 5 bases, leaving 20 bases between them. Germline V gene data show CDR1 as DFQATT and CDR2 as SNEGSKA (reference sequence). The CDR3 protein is CSARERVFSDQPQHF. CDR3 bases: TGCAGTGCACGAGAGAGGGTATTCTCGGATCAGCCCCAGCATTTT.

The CDR3 protein is CASSRVISGANVLTF. CDR3 sequence (DNA): TGTGCCAGTAGTCGGGTCATCTCTGGGGCCAACGTCCTGACTTTC. V usage is TRBV19 and J usage is TRBJ2-6; D call uncertain. CDR1 is LNHDA and CDR2 is SQIVND in the germline V gene (reference sequence). The CDR3 totals 15 residues. V was shortened by 5 bases and J by 0 bases, with 8 bases between the two germline ends.

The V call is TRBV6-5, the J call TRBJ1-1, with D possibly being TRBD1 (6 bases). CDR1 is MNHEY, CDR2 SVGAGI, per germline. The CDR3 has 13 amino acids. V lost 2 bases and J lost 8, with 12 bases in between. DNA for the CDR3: TGTGCCAGCAGTTACCGTGGGGGCCTGGAAGCTTTCTTT. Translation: CASSYRGGLEAFF.

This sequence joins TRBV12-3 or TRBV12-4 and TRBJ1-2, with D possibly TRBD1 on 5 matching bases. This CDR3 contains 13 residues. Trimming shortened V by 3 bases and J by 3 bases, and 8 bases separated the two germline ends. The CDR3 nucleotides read TGTGCCAGCAGTTTTAGGGGAGACTATGGCTACACCTTC. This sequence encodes CASSFRGDYGYTF.

The CDR3 nucleotides are TGTGCCAGCAGCCCCGACACCAATGCTGGCTATGGCTACACCTTC. Its translation: CASSPDTNAGYGYTF. The J gene is TRBJ1-2, the V gene TRBV5-4; D not certain. There are 15 residues in the CDR3. Germline V gene lookup returns CDR1 SGHNT and CDR2 YYREEE (reference sequence). V lost 4 bases and J 4 bases, leaving 17 bases between the germline ends.

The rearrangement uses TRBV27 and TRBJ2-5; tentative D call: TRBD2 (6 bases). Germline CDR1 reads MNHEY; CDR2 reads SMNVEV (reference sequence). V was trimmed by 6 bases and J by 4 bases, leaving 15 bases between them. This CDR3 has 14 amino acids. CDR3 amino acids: CASRGFGGRETQYF. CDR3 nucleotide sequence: TGTGCCAGCAGGGGGTTTGGGGGGAGAGAGACCCAGTACTTC.

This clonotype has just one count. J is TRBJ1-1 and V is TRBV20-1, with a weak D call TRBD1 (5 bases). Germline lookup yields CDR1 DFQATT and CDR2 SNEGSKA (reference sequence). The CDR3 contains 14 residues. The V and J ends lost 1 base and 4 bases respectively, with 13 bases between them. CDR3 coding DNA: TGCAGTGCTAGAGGTCGTGGTGGGGCCACTGAAGCTTTCTTT. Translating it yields CSARGRGGATEAFF.

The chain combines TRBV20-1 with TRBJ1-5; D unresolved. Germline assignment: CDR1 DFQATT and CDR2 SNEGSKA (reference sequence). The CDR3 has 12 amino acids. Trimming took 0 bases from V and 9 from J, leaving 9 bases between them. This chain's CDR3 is CSAREANRPQHF. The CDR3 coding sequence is TGCAGTGCTAGAGAGGCGAACCGGCCCCAGCATTTT.

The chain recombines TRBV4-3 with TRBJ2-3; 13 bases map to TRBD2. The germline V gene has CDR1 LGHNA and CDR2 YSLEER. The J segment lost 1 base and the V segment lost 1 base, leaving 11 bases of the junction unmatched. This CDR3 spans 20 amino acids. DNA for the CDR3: TGCGCCAGCAGCCAAGCCTTTTCCGGGACTAGCGGGACGGGCACAGATACGCAGTATTTT. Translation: CASSQAFSGTSGTGTDTQYF.